The rows below give T cell receptor beta chains drawn from one sample of a study of cytomegalovirus exposure and HLA in healthy donors. The method was immunoSEQ multiplex PCR; TCRdb's version includes in-frame clones alone and lacks a portion of them. This table lists 100,000 to 150,000 clones. Sequences were obtained from PBMCs. The receptors originated from a man younger than 35 in good health and CMV-seronegative. The CDR3 runs from the conserved cysteine through the conserved F or W. The D gene is left open where the match is weak.

J: TRBJ1-2
D: -
V: TRBV6-1
DNA: TGTGCCAGCAGTGAATCGTGGGCAGACTATGGCTACACCTTC
CDR3: CASSESWADYGYTF

J: TRBJ2-3
D: TRBD1
V: TRBV7-9
DNA: TGTGCCAGCAGCTCCGGACAGGGGGCTACGCAGTATTTT
CDR3: CASSSGQGATQYF

J: TRBJ1-2
D: -
V: TRBV7-9
DNA: TGTGCCAGCAGCCCCGGGTCCGCCCCTAACTATGGCTACACCTTC
CDR3: CASSPGSAPNYGYTF

J: TRBJ1-2
D: -
V: TRBV5-5
DNA: TGTGCCAGCAGCTTGACGGGAATGGTTCCGAGAGGCTATGGCTACACCTTC
CDR3: CASSLTGMVPRGYGYTF

J: TRBJ2-3
D: -
V: TRBV6-1
DNA: TGTGCCAGCAGCCCCAAAGATACGCAGTATTTT
CDR3: CASSPKDTQYF

J: TRBJ1-2
D: -
V: TRBV28
DNA: TGTGCCAGCAGTTTCATTGGACATTCATATGGCTACACCTTC
CDR3: CASSFIGHSYGYTF

J: TRBJ2-3
D: TRBD1
V: TRBV28
DNA: TGTGCCAGCAGTTCTGGCGGGACAGGGGGCACAGATACGCAGTATTTT
CDR3: CASSSGGTGGTDTQYF

J: TRBJ2-5
D: TRBD2
V: TRBV5-6
DNA: TGTGCCAGCAGCCTGCTAACGGGACTAGTAGGAGAGACCCAGTACTTC
CDR3: CASSLLTGLVGETQYF

J: TRBJ2-7
D: TRBD1
V: TRBV27
DNA: TGTGCCAGCAGTTTCTCCGGAGACAGGGTTGAAGAGCAGTACTTC
CDR3: CASSFSGDRVEEQYF

J: TRBJ1-2
D: -
V: TRBV12-5
DNA: TGTGCTAGTGGTCTGGGGCAGGTCGGTGGCACCTTC
CDR3: CASGLGQVGGTF

J: TRBJ2-2
D: -
V: TRBV19
DNA: TGTGCCAGCGCGGCGGCGGGGCCGCAGTGGGAGCTGTTTTTT
CDR3: CASAAAGPQWELFF

J: TRBJ2-3
D: TRBD2
V: TRBV25-1
DNA: TGTGCCAGCAGTGAGACTAGCGGGCGACTGGATACGCAGTATTTT
CDR3: CASSETSGRLDTQYF

J: TRBJ1-6
D: TRBD1
V: TRBV9
DNA: TGTGCCAGCAGCCAGGGGGACGGTACGGGCCTCCACTTT
CDR3: CASSQGDGTGLHF

J: TRBJ2-7
D: TRBD2
V: TRBV6-1
DNA: TGTGCCAGCGGGGAGGGTCATGGGGACGAGCAGTACTTC
CDR3: CASGEGHGDEQYF

J: TRBJ1-5
D: -
V: TRBV10-3
DNA: TGTGCCATCAGTGGCGAGGGTAATATAGGCAATCAGCCCCAGCATTTT
CDR3: CAISGEGNIGNQPQHF

J: TRBJ1-4
D: TRBD1
V: TRBV27
DNA: TGTGCCAGCAGTTACAACGACAGGGTTGGGGAAAAACTGTTTTTT
CDR3: CASSYNDRVGEKLFF

J: TRBJ2-7
D: -
V: TRBV29-1
DNA: TGCAGCGTCGAAGACGCAACCCTCTCCTACGAGCAGTACTTC
CDR3: CSVEDATLSYEQYF

J: TRBJ2-5
D: TRBD2
V: TRBV7-2
DNA: TGTGCCAGCAGCTACCAAGCGGGGGGGCCGTTTGAGACCCAGTACTTC
CDR3: CASSYQAGGPFETQYF

J: TRBJ1-2
D: TRBD1
V: TRBV29-1
DNA: TGCAGCGCCCGAGCTGATTTGGACAGGGCTAACTATGGCTACACCTTC
CDR3: CSARADLDRANYGYTF

J: TRBJ1-4
D: -
V: TRBV2
DNA: TGTGCCAGCAGTGAGGCGGGAGTGAATGAAAAACTGTTTTTT
CDR3: CASSEAGVNEKLFF

J: TRBJ1-1
D: -
V: TRBV19
DNA: TGTGCCAGTAGTTCCAGACAGCCCACTGAAGCTTTCTTT
CDR3: CASSSRQPTEAFF

J: TRBJ2-3
D: -
V: TRBV7-3
DNA: TGTGCCAGCAGCCCTTCTAGAGTCCCAGATACGCAGTATTTT
CDR3: CASSPSRVPDTQYF

J: TRBJ1-2
D: -
V: TRBV30
DNA: TGTGCCTCTTGGGCTGGTGGCTACACCTTC
CDR3: CASWAGGYTF

J: TRBJ1-1
D: TRBD1
V: TRBV5-4
DNA: TGTGCCAGCAGCTTGGGGGACAGGGGGCGAATTACTGAAGCTTTCTTT
CDR3: CASSLGDRGRITEAFF

J: TRBJ1-1
D: -
V: TRBV7-9
DNA: TGTGCCAGCAGTCGACGGGAGACTGAAGCTTTCTTT
CDR3: CASSRRETEAFF

J: TRBJ2-3
D: -
V: TRBV5-8
DNA: TGTGCCAGCAGCTTTGGGGGGGCCCCAGCTCTCGATACGCAGTATTTT
CDR3: CASSFGGAPALDTQYF

J: TRBJ2-1
D: TRBD2
V: TRBV30
DNA: TGTGCCTGCCCCCGCGCGGGGGGCACGTACAATGAGCAGTTCTTC
CDR3: CACPRAGGTYNEQFF

J: TRBJ2-6
D: TRBD2
V: TRBV6-1
DNA: TGTGCCAGCAGTGAACTAGCGGGAGGGGCCAACGTCCTGACTTTC
CDR3: CASSELAGGANVLTF

J: TRBJ1-1
D: TRBD1
V: TRBV9
DNA: TGTGCCAGCAGGGCCGAATATGACAGGGGGAACACTGAAGCTTTCTTT
CDR3: CASRAEYDRGNTEAFF

J: TRBJ2-3
D: -
V: TRBV19
DNA: TGTGCCAGTAGTATAGATTCTGGGCCAGATACGCAGTATTTT
CDR3: CASSIDSGPDTQYF

J: TRBJ1-3
D: TRBD1
V: TRBV5-1
DNA: TGCGCCAGCAGCTTGGCCTTGGTAACAGGGGGAAGAAACACCATATATTTT
CDR3: CASSLALVTGGRNTIYF

J: TRBJ1-4
D: -
V: TRBV7-2
DNA: TGTGCCAGCAGCGAGTTCGCAGGGGATGAAAAACTGTTTTTT
CDR3: CASSEFAGDEKLFF

J: TRBJ2-5
D: -
V: TRBV19
DNA: TGTGCCAGTATCTTGCAGGGGCTGGAGACCCAGTACTTC
CDR3: CASILQGLETQYF

J: TRBJ2-1
D: -
V: TRBV27
DNA: TGTGCCAGCAGTTCAAAGACAGGGGGCCGGTGGACTAGCGGGTACAATGAGCAGTTCTTC
CDR3: CASSSKTGGRWTSGYNEQFF

J: TRBJ2-5
D: -
V: TRBV19
DNA: TGTGCCAGTAGTATGGAGCAGCGTTCAGAGACCCAGTACTTC
CDR3: CASSMEQRSETQYF

J: TRBJ2-3
D: -
V: TRBV27
DNA: TGTGCCAGCAGGCCCCCAGGGATACCTAGCACAGATACGCAGTATTTT
CDR3: CASRPPGIPSTDTQYF

J: TRBJ2-1
D: -
V: TRBV7-9
DNA: TGTGCCAGCACCTTAGTCCAGTACAATGAGCAGTTCTTC
CDR3: CASTLVQYNEQFF

J: TRBJ2-6
D: TRBD1
V: TRBV19
DNA: TGTGCCAGTAGTAGTGGCACGGGACAGGGGGCCAACGTCCTGACTTTC
CDR3: CASSSGTGQGANVLTF

J: TRBJ2-1
D: TRBD1
V: TRBV5-1
DNA: TGCGCCAGCAGCTTGGTGCCGACAGGGTACAATGAGCAGTTCTTC
CDR3: CASSLVPTGYNEQFF

J: TRBJ2-7
D: TRBD2
V: TRBV5-4
DNA: TGTGCCAGCAGCTCCCCTCTAGCGGGGAGCTACGAGCAGTACTTC
CDR3: CASSSPLAGSYEQYF

J: TRBJ2-3
D: -
V: TRBV6-5
DNA: TGTGCCAGCAGTTACTCGAGTCTAACTACGCAGTATTTT
CDR3: CASSYSSLTTQYF

J: TRBJ1-1
D: -
V: TRBV25-1
DNA: TGTGCCAGCAGTGAATCCGGGATGAACACTGAAGCTTTCTTT
CDR3: CASSESGMNTEAFF

J: TRBJ1-2
D: TRBD1
V: TRBV5-1
DNA: TGCGCCAGCAGCTCGCCGGGACAGGGGTACTATGGCTACACCTTC
CDR3: CASSSPGQGYYGYTF

J: TRBJ2-7
D: TRBD1
V: TRBV5-6
DNA: TGTGCCAGCAGCCATACGGACAGGGACGAGCAGTACTTC
CDR3: CASSHTDRDEQYF

J: TRBJ2-1
D: -
V: TRBV7-8
DNA: TGTGCCAGCAGCTCTAACCCGGACAATGAGCAGTTCTTC
CDR3: CASSSNPDNEQFF

J: TRBJ1-1
D: TRBD1
V: TRBV30
DNA: TGTGCCTGGAGTCGTACAGGGGGATGGACTGAAGCTTTCTTT
CDR3: CAWSRTGGWTEAFF

J: TRBJ1-5
D: -
V: TRBV6-5
DNA: TGTGCCAGCAGTTACCGGACAGCAGATCAGCCCCAGCATTTT
CDR3: CASSYRTADQPQHF

J: TRBJ2-1
D: TRBD2
V: TRBV5-1
DNA: TGCGCCAGCAGCCTTGGGGGACTAGCGGGGGGCTACAATGAGCAGTTCTTC
CDR3: CASSLGGLAGGYNEQFF

J: TRBJ2-7
D: TRBD2
V: TRBV5-1
DNA: TGCGCCAGCAGCCTGGAACCGGGACTAGCGGGCTACGAGCAGTACTTC
CDR3: CASSLEPGLAGYEQYF

J: TRBJ2-7
D: TRBD2
V: TRBV7-8
DNA: TGTGCGGCCGACGGGACTAGCGGGAGTATCGACGAGCAGTACTTC
CDR3: CAADGTSGSIDEQYF

J: TRBJ2-1
D: TRBD2
V: TRBV9
DNA: TGTGCCAGCAGCGTAGCGGTAGCGGGAGACTACAATGAGCAGTTCTTC
CDR3: CASSVAVAGDYNEQFF

J: TRBJ1-2
D: -
V: TRBV19
DNA: TGTGCCAGTAGCCCAACCCGGGATCATGGCTACACCTTC
CDR3: CASSPTRDHGYTF

J: TRBJ1-1
D: TRBD1
V: TRBV5-1
DNA: TGCGCCAGCAGCCAAGAGTTGACAGGGGGCACTGAAGCTTTCTTT
CDR3: CASSQELTGGTEAFF

J: TRBJ2-3
D: -
V: TRBV15
DNA: TGTGCCACCAGCAGAGGGCCAGAGGACACAGATACGCAGTATTTT
CDR3: CATSRGPEDTDTQYF

J: TRBJ2-1
D: TRBD2
V: TRBV10-1
DNA: TGCGCCAGCAGTCCTCCGGGACTAGCTTCGGTTGAGCAGTTCTTC
CDR3: CASSPPGLASVEQFF